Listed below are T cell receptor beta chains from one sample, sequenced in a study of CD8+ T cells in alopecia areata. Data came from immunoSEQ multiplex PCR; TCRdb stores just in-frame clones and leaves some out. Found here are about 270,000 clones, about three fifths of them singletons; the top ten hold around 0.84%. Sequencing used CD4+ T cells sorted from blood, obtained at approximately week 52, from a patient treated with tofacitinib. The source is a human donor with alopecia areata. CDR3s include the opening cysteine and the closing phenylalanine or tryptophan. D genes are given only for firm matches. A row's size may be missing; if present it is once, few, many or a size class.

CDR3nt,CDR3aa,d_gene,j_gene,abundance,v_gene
TGTGCCAGCAGTAGGGGATTCCACGGCTACACCTTC,CASSRGFHGYTF,-,TRBJ1-2,few,TRBV6-5
TGTGCCTGGAGTATGCCGGGACAGAAGAACACTGAAGCTTTCTTT,CAWSMPGQKNTEAFF,TRBD1,TRBJ1-1,-,TRBV30
TGTGCCAGCAGCGTTGGAGATACGCAGTATTTT,CASSVGDTQYF,-,TRBJ2-3,-,TRBV7-9
TGCGCCAGCAGCTTAGAAGCGACGAATGGCTACACCTTC,CASSLEATNGYTF,-,TRBJ1-2,-,TRBV5-1
TGTGCCAGCAGCTTGGCCGCCCTTTACAATGAGCAGTTCTTC,CASSLAALYNEQFF,-,TRBJ2-1,-,TRBV7-9
TGTGCCAGCAGCCCTAAACCGCCGACCGTCCCCGGGGAGCTGTTTTTT,CASSPKPPTVPGELFF,-,TRBJ2-2,-,TRBV7-2
TGTGCCAGCAGCCAAGAGGAACGGGGCACCGGGGAGCTGTTTTTT,CASSQEERGTGELFF,-,TRBJ2-2,-,TRBV4-2
TGTGCCAGCAGCCAAGGGGTAACTGAAGCTTTCTTT,CASSQGVTEAFF,-,TRBJ1-1,once,TRBV4-2
TGTGCCAGCAGCTCTGGACAGGGTCGTCTCGGCGAGCAGTACTTC,CASSSGQGRLGEQYF,TRBD1,TRBJ2-7,few,TRBV5-4
TGTGCCAGCACGGGGACAGGGAGCACAGATACGCAGTATTTT,CASTGTGSTDTQYF,TRBD1,TRBJ2-3,-,TRBV9
TGCAGCGTTGAAGATCGATGGCCAGGCCCCCCCTATGGCTACACCTTC,CSVEDRWPGPPYGYTF,-,TRBJ1-2,-,TRBV29-1
TGTGCCAGCAGTCCGACGGGGGCGAAGACCCAGTACTTC,CASSPTGAKTQYF,-,TRBJ2-5,-,TRBV6-5
TGCAGCTCTGGAGGGGTAGGGAACACTGAAGCTTTCTTT,CSSGGVGNTEAFF,-,TRBJ1-1,-,TRBV29-1
TGCAGCGTTGCTGGGAGAGGGGAAAAACTGTTTTTT,CSVAGRGEKLFF,-,TRBJ1-4,-,TRBV29-1
TGCAGCGTCGTGTGGGGGGGCCCCAGAGGAGAAGCTTTCTTT,CSVVWGGPRGEAFF,-,TRBJ1-1,once,TRBV29-1
TGTGCCTGGGCACATAACAGCCCAACTAATGAAAAACTGTTTTTT,CAWAHNSPTNEKLFF,-,TRBJ1-4,-,TRBV30
TGCGCCAGCAGCTTTAATACAGATACGCAGTATTTT,CASSFNTDTQYF,-,TRBJ2-3,-,TRBV5-1
TGTGCCTGGAGTTCCCGTCTGGGGGTTGTAGCCAAAAACATTCAGTACTTC,CAWSSRLGVVAKNIQYF,-,TRBJ2-4,-,TRBV30
TGCGCCAGCAGTCTAAGGAATAGCGGGGGGCCTATCACAGATACGCAGTATTTT,CASSLRNSGGPITDTQYF,TRBD2,TRBJ2-3,once,TRBV23-1
TGTGCCAGCAGCCCCCAGGGGTTCGCCGAGCAGTACTTC,CASSPQGFAEQYF,-,TRBJ2-7,few,TRBV14
TGTGCCAGCAGTCGCTCCCGCGGCTTAAATTCACCCCTCCACTTT,CASSRSRGLNSPLHF,-,TRBJ1-6,-,TRBV27
TGTGCCAGCAGATTGACTAACCAAGAGACCCAGTACTTC,CASRLTNQETQYF,-,TRBJ2-5,-,TRBV2
TGTGCCTCTCAAGGGTCGAGCAATCAGCCCCAGCATTTT,CASQGSSNQPQHF,-,TRBJ1-5,-,TRBV30
TGCAGCGTTGAACCCACCCCGGGTGAAAAACTGTTTTTT,CSVEPTPGEKLFF,-,TRBJ1-4,few,TRBV29-1
TGTGCCAGCAGTTACTCGGGGCAGGGGGCTATCAATGGCTACACCTTC,CASSYSGQGAINGYTF,TRBD1,TRBJ1-2,-,TRBV6-5
TGTGCCACCCAAGTAGCGGGGGTAGGTGATGAGCAGTTCTTC,CATQVAGVGDEQFF,TRBD2,TRBJ2-1,-,TRBV6-6
TGTGCCAGCTCACCACGAGGCAGGGCGGCAGACTATGGCTACACCTTC,CASSPRGRAADYGYTF,-,TRBJ1-2,-,TRBV18
TGTGCCAGCAATGGTCTTGGAAACACCATATATTTT,CASNGLGNTIYF,-,TRBJ1-3,-,TRBV5-6
TGTGCCAGCAGCCCAAGGGGGTACGCTGAAGCTTTCTTT,CASSPRGYAEAFF,-,TRBJ1-1,-,TRBV5-6
TGCGCCAGCAGTCACCCCGACAGAAATCAGCCCCAGCATTTT,CASSHPDRNQPQHF,-,TRBJ1-5,-,TRBV23-1
TGCAGTGCTGAAAGGACCACTGAAGCTTTCTTT,CSAERTTEAFF,-,TRBJ1-1,-,TRBV20-1
TGCGCCAGCAGGGAGAATAATGAAAAACTGTTTTTT,CASRENNEKLFF,-,TRBJ1-4,-,TRBV5-1
TGTGCCAGCAGCCCCGCGGGGGGCGCGGAGACCCAGTACTTC,CASSPAGGAETQYF,TRBD2,TRBJ2-5,-,TRBV7-9
TGCGCCAGCAGCTTGATGACTAGCGGGGGTAATGAGCAGTTCTTC,CASSLMTSGGNEQFF,TRBD2,TRBJ2-1,-,TRBV5-1
TGTGCCAGCAGGGAACAGGGTGGCACTGAAGCTTTCTTT,CASREQGGTEAFF,-,TRBJ1-1,-,TRBV6-5
TGCGCCAGCAGCCGGGACAGGGATGGCTACACCTTC,CASSRDRDGYTF,TRBD1,TRBJ1-2,-,TRBV4-1
TGCGCCAGCAGCTTATTCGGGCGGACCTACGAGCAGTACTTC,CASSLFGRTYEQYF,-,TRBJ2-7,-,TRBV5-1
TGCGCCAGCAGCCCGGTAGAGGGGCGGTACGAGCAGTACTTC,CASSPVEGRYEQYF,-,TRBJ2-7,few,TRBV5-1
TGCAGCGTTCGCAGGGGCTCCTACGAGCAGTACTTC,CSVRRGSYEQYF,-,TRBJ2-7,few,TRBV29-1
TGCGCCAGCAGCCTGAACGGGGATCAGCCCCAGCATTTT,CASSLNGDQPQHF,-,TRBJ1-5,-,TRBV5-1
TGTGCCTGGTGGGGACAGGGGAGCGGTGAGCAGTACTTC,CAWWGQGSGEQYF,TRBD1,TRBJ2-7,-,TRBV30
TGTGCCTGGAGTGTAAATAGCGCAGAGCAGTACTTC,CAWSVNSAEQYF,-,TRBJ2-7,few,TRBV30